Shown below are 27 T cell receptor beta chains from a single sample sequenced in a study of blood T cell repertoires in COVID-19. Profiling relied on immunoSEQ multiplex PCR, and the TCRdb table lists in-frame clones only, not all of them. The sample yields some 25,000 clones, over 70% seen once. The sample consisted of peripheral blood. The source of these receptors is a man in his fifties or sixties with active or convalescent COVID-19.

The gene calls are TRBV28 and TRBJ1-4; a possible D gene is TRBD1 (5 bases). The V and J ends lost 3 bases and 8 bases respectively, with 10 bases between them. In germline, CDR1 is MDHEN, CDR2 SYDVKM. The CDR3 runs 13 residues. The CDR3 sequence is CASSLGGFEKLFF. The CDR3 DNA is TGTGCCAGCAGTTTGGGGGGTTTCGAAAAACTGTTTTTT.

V and J are TRBV19 and TRBJ2-2, with D tentatively TRBD1 (6 bases). Trimming stripped 6 bases from V and 6 bases from J, with 11 bases between. The CDR3 consists of 13 residues. Germline values: CDR1 LNHDA, CDR2 SQIVND (reference sequence). This chain's CDR3 is CASSVEGAGELFF. The DNA for the CDR3 is TGTGCCAGTAGCGTAGAGGGGGCCGGGGAGCTGTTTTTT.

This clone was observed a single time. This chain connects TRBV3-1 (or the pseudogene TRBV3-2) to TRBJ2-7; no definite D call. In germline, CDR1 is LGHDT, CDR2 YNNKEL (reference sequence). The CDR3 totals 14 residues. The V end lost 4 bases, the J end lost 1 base, and 11 bases lay between the germline ends. The CDR3: CASSLGGQSYEQYF. CDR3 sequence (DNA): TGTGCCAGCAGCCTTGGCGGTCAGTCCTACGAGCAGTACTTC.

This clone was found once. The chain recombines TRBV7-9 with TRBJ2-3; the match to TRBD2 covers 7 bases. Germline V gene lookup returns CDR1 SEHNR and CDR2 FQNEAQ (reference sequence). This CDR3 is built from 14 residues. V shed 2 bases and J 1 base; nucleotides not matched to a gene: 0. The CDR3 is CASSLSGGTDTQYF. The CDR3 bases are TGTGCCAGCAGCTTAAGCGGGGGCACAGATACGCAGTATTTT.

The rearrangement links TRBV30 to TRBJ1-1; D is unresolved. This CDR3 contains 12 residues. CDR1 and CDR2 from the germline V gene are GTSNPN and SVGIG (reference sequence). Trimming cost V 2 bases and J 11 bases, with 15 bases left between them. The CDR3 here is CAWSRPLTGAFF. CDR3 nucleotides: TGTGCCTGGAGTAGACCCCTTACGGGGGCTTTCTTT.

This rearrangement joins TRBV28 to TRBJ2-1; tentatively, D is TRBD1 (6 bases). This CDR3 is built from 14 residues. Germline lookup yields CDR1 MDHEN and CDR2 SYDVKM. V gave up 7 bases and J gave up 9 bases, with 19 bases separating them. CDR3 region: CASIPWDNISEQFF. The CDR3 nucleotides are TGTGCCAGCATCCCTTGGGACAATATCAGTGAGCAGTTCTTC.

This chain uses TRBV14 with TRBJ2-7; TRBD1 matches at 7 bases. Trimming cost V 1 base and J 5 bases; bases outside gene matches: 5. Germline-derived CDR1 and CDR2 are SGHDN and FVKESK. The CDR3 runs to 14 residues. CDR3 loop: CASSQGNRGHEQYF. Here the CDR3 DNA reads TGTGCCAGCAGCCAAGGAAACAGGGGCCACGAGCAGTACTTC.

This chain connects TRBV6-5 to TRBJ1-1, with D possibly being TRBD1 (5 bases). Per the germline V gene, CDR1 is MNHEY and CDR2 is SVGAGI. The CDR3 length is 13 residues. V was trimmed by 6 bases and J by 5 bases, leaving 13 bases between them. CDR3 amino acids: CASRIGVDTEAFF. In DNA, the CDR3 is TGTGCCAGCAGAATAGGGGTGGATACTGAAGCTTTCTTT.

The rearrangement uses TRBV2 and TRBJ2-7; 7 bases agree with TRBD1. The CDR3 consists of 17 residues. V lost 2 bases and J lost 7; bases outside the gene matches: 17. The germline V gene has CDR1 SNHLY and CDR2 FYNNEI. CDR3 sequence (DNA): TGTGCCAGCAGTGAAAATGTTTATCGGGACAGAGTTACGGAGCAGTACTTC. Protein: CASSENVYRDRVTEQYF.

The rearrangement uses TRBV6-4 and TRBJ2-1, with TRBD2 matching over 12 bases. The CDR3 spans 16 residues. With 6 bases clipped from V and 2 bases from J, the junction kept 5 bases outside the gene matches. The germline V gene encodes CDR1 MRHNA and CDR2 SNTAGT. The CDR3 DNA reads as TGTGCCAGCAGCAGACTAGCGGGAGCACCCTACAATGAGCAGTTCTTC. It is translated as CASSRLAGAPYNEQFF.

CDR3: CASSVTSGGPGELFF. CDR3 in DNA: TGTGCCAGCAGCGTGACTAGCGGGGGTCCCGGGGAGCTGTTTTTT. V is TRBV11-3 and J is TRBJ2-2; the match to TRBD2 covers 12 bases. The CDR3 spans 15 residues. From germline, CDR1 is SGHNT and CDR2 YENEEA. V lost 5 bases, J lost 6 bases, and 4 bases stayed unmatched.

This clone has just one count. The chain couples TRBV6-5 to TRBJ1-2; 9 positions agree with TRBD1. Germline V gene sequence: CDR1 MNHEY, CDR2 SVGAGI. V trimming: 6 bases; J trimming: 4 bases; junction bases outside the gene matches: 6. This CDR3 has 14 amino acids. The CDR3 DNA sequence: TGTGCCAGCAGCGACCGGGACAGGGTCTATGGCTACACCTTC. Translated: CASSDRDRVYGYTF.

The chain uses TRBV5-4 and TRBJ1-2; 7 bases line up with TRBD1. This CDR3 is built from 13 residues. Germline CDR1 SGHNT, CDR2 YYREEE (reference sequence). Trimming removed 1 base from V and 5 bases from J; junction bases left unmatched: 2. The CDR3: CASSLTGVYGYTF. Here the CDR3 DNA reads TGTGCCAGCAGCTTGACAGGGGTGTATGGCTACACCTTC.

The J gene is TRBJ2-7, the V gene TRBV11-2; no firm D call. The CDR3 loop spans 13 amino acids. Germline CDR1 reads SGHAT; CDR2 reads FQNNGV. V shed 0 bases and J shed 9 bases, with 12 bases lying between them. CDR3 sequence (DNA): TGTGCCAGCAGCTTAGACTCCCTCCTGGCGCAGTACTTC. Translation: CASSLDSLLAQYF.

This clone was counted a single time. J is TRBJ2-3 and V is TRBV24-1, with a tentative D call TRBD1 (5 bases). Germline CDR1 KGHDR, CDR2 SFDVKD. The V end was cut by 0 bases, the J end by 7 bases, with 10 bases between. The CDR3 is 14 amino acids. The CDR3 DNA reads TGTGCCACCAGTGATTTGACAGGCGTGAATACGCAGTATTTT. Translation gives CATSDLTGVNTQYF.

The gene calls are TRBV28 and TRBJ1-5; D call uncertain. Trimming pared 5 bases from V and 0 bases from J, leaving 14 bases between. Germline lookup yields CDR1 MDHEN and CDR2 SYDVKM. This CDR3 has 16 residues. CDR3 residues: CASSPIDGDSNQPQHF. As DNA, the CDR3 is TGTGCCAGCAGTCCGATCGACGGAGATAGCAATCAGCCCCAGCATTTT.

V gene TRBV10-3 combines with J gene TRBJ1-2; perhaps TRBD1 as D (6 bases). Trimming removed 0 bases at V and 8 bases at J, with 10 bases between. This CDR3 region has 13 residues. The germline V gene encodes CDR1 ENHRY and CDR2 SYGVKD. The CDR3 spells CAISESGGGGYTF. The DNA of the CDR3 is TGTGCCATCAGTGAGTCGGGAGGGGGAGGCTACACCTTC.

This sequence joins TRBV28 and TRBJ2-7; D is perhaps TRBD1 (6 bases). V was clipped by 7 bases and J by 3 bases, with 13 bases between them. From germline, CDR1 is MDHEN and CDR2 SYDVKM. The CDR3 has 13 amino acids. The CDR3 nucleotides are TGTGCCAGCACCCGGGACATATTCTACGAGCAGTACTTC. Protein sequence: CASTRDIFYEQYF.

This rearrangement joins TRBV27 to TRBJ2-5; 12 positions agree with TRBD2. CDR1 and CDR2 (germline): MNHEY, SMNVEV (reference sequence). The ends lost 5 bases at V and 5 bases at J; junction bases unmatched: 15. The CDR3 has 18 residues. In DNA form, the CDR3 reads TGTGCCAGCAGTCCACTCGGGACTAGCGGGCCCGAGGTGGAGACCCAGTACTTC. It yields the protein CASSPLGTSGPEVETQYF.

This clone was detected once. The J gene is TRBJ1-6, the V gene TRBV2; tentative D call: TRBD1 (6 bases). Germline V gene lookup returns CDR1 SNHLY and CDR2 FYNNEI. The CDR3 has 17 amino acids. V lost 1 base, J lost 1 base, and 11 bases lay in between. In nucleotides, the CDR3 is TGTGCCAGCAGTGAAGAGGGCAGGGGATCCTATAATTCACCCCTCCACTTT. This encodes CASSEEGRGSYNSPLHF.

In its sample, this clone was seen once. The CDR3 here is CATSRDGAGLNTGELFF. CDR3 in DNA: TGTGCCACCAGCAGAGATGGTGCGGGACTGAACACCGGGGAGCTGTTTTTT. V usage is TRBV15 and J usage is TRBJ2-2, with a weak D call TRBD2 (6 bases). There are 17 residues in the CDR3. V lost 0 bases and J 1 base, leaving 12 bases between the germline ends. The germline V gene has CDR1 LNHNV and CDR2 YYDKDF (reference sequence).

This clone was detected only once. The CDR3 region is CASSWTGGWDQPQHF. DNA of the CDR3: TGTGCCAGCAGTTGGACAGGGGGTTGGGATCAGCCCCAGCATTTT. This chain uses TRBV2 with TRBJ1-5; TRBD1 matches at 10 bases. Germline V gene sequence: CDR1 SNHLY, CDR2 FYNNEI. After removal of 5 bases from V and 5 bases from J, the junction contained 6 bases not matched to a gene. The CDR3 is 15 residues long.

The chain joins TRBV10-3 to TRBJ2-7, with TRBD1 matching 8 bases. The CDR3 consists of 15 residues. CDR1 and CDR2 from the germline V gene are ENHRY and SYGVKD. J lost 2 bases, V lost 2 bases, and 5 bases had no gene match. CDR3 sequence reads: CAISEMAGGPYEQYF. The CDR3 region has the DNA TGTGCCATCAGTGAGATGGCAGGGGGCCCCTACGAGCAGTACTTC.

The chain uses TRBV5-1 and TRBJ1-5; D uncertain. Per the germline V gene, CDR1 is SGHRS and CDR2 is YFSETQ. This CDR3 comprises 16 residues. V lost 4 bases to trimming and J lost 3 bases, with 17 bases between them. The CDR3 DNA reads as TGCGCCAGCAGCCCCCACAGTGCCGGGGACAATCAGCCCCAGCATTTT. Its translation: CASSPHSAGDNQPQHF.

The V and J genes are TRBV5-4 and TRBJ2-2; D remains unclear. Germline CDR1 SGHNT, CDR2 YYREEE (reference sequence). This CDR3 is 14 amino acids long. V lost 0 bases and J 5 bases, leaving 8 bases between the germline ends. DNA of the CDR3: TGTGCCAGCAGCTTGGGCTCGGGTACCGGGGAGCTGTTTTTT. This gives the protein CASSLGSGTGELFF.

This clone was observed a few times. The chain employs TRBV6-1 and TRBJ1-2; perhaps TRBD1 as D (6 bases). Looked up from germline, CDR1 is MNHNS and CDR2 is SASEGT. Trimming removed 2 bases from V and 0 bases from J, with 16 bases in between. The CDR3 has 17 amino acids. DNA of the CDR3: TGTGCCAGCAGTGAATGGAGTCCGGGACACCCTAACTATGGCTACACCTTC. Translated, it gives CASSEWSPGHPNYGYTF.

The chain carries TRBV28 and TRBJ1-4, with 12 bases that match TRBD1. The CDR3 runs 15 residues. Germline V gives CDR1 MDHEN, CDR2 SYDVKM. The J segment lost 8 bases and the V segment lost 6 bases, leaving 7 bases of the junction unmatched. The CDR3 DNA is TGTGCCAGCAGCCCGCCGGGACAGGGGGCGGAAAAACTGTTTTTT. Translation: CASSPPGQGAEKLFF. Drawing the rest from reference TRBV28 and TRBJ1-4, the complete variable domain is DVKVTQSSRYLVKRTGEKVFLECVQDMDHENMFWYRQDPGLGLRLIYFSYDVKMKEKGDIPEGYSVSREKKERFSLILESASTNQTSMYLCASSPPGQGAEKLFFGSGTQLSVL.